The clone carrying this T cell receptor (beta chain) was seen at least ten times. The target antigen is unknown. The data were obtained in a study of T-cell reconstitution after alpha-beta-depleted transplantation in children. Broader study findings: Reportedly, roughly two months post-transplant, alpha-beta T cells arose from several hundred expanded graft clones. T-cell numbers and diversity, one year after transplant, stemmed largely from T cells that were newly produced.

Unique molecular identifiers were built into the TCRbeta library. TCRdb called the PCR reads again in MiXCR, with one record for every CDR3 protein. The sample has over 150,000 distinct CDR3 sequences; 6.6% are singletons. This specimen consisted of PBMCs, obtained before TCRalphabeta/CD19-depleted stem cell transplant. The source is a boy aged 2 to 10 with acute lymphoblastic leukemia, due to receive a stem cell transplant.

This chain's CDR3 is CASSLLAGEDTGELFF. The DNA of the CDR3 is TGCGCCAGCAGCTTGCTAGCGGGAGAGGACACCGGGGAGCTGTTTTTT. The chain combines TRBV5-1 with TRBJ2-2, with 10 bases identical to TRBD2. CDR1 SGHRS and CDR2 YFSETQ come from the germline V gene. This CDR3 contains 16 residues. V lost 1 base and J lost 3; bases outside the gene matches: 3. The full variable domain, rest sourced from reference TRBV5-1 and TRBJ2-2, is KAGVTQTPRYLIKTRGQQVTLSCSPISGHRSVSWYQQTPGQGLQFLFEYFSETQRNKGNFPGRFSGRQFSNSRSEMNVSTLELGDSALYLCASSLLAGEDTGELFFGEGSRLTVL.